These 28 T cell receptor beta chains were sequenced from one sample in a study of T cell clonotyping in hematopoietic cell transplantation. Time point noted: recipient sample about 28 days before transplant, after cytoreduction. Generated by immunoSEQ multiplex PCR, the TCRdb table keeps only in-frame clones and is missing some. The profile shows about 80,000 clones, approximately 95% of them singletons. Material: peripheral blood mononuclear cells, obtained before stem cell transplant. These receptors were collected from a woman in her 50s with acute myeloid leukemia. Some clones in this sample may be carry-over from other donors' samples.

The chain uses TRBV4-2 and TRBJ2-5; D gene unclear. This CDR3 has 13 amino acids. From germline, CDR1 is LGHNA and CDR2 YNFKEQ. The germline V and J ends were trimmed by 0 bases and 2 bases, with 4 bases remaining between them. Here the CDR3 reads CASSQEGQETQYF. DNA of the CDR3: TGTGCCAGCAGCCAAGAGGGTCAAGAGACCCAGTACTTC.

The V call is TRBV28, the J call TRBJ2-2; a possible D gene is TRBD1 (5 bases). The germline CDR1 and CDR2 sequences are MDHEN and SYDVKM. The V gene lost 3 bases and the J gene lost 4 bases, with 12 bases spanning the gap. The CDR3 has 15 residues. Written as DNA, the CDR3 is TGTGCCAGCAGTTTCCCCACAGGAGTCACCGGGGAGCTGTTTTTT. The encoded protein is CASSFPTGVTGELFF.

V gene TRBV30 combines with J gene TRBJ1-1; weak D call: TRBD1 (5 bases). V was pared by 0 bases and J by 0 bases, with 5 bases between. The germline V gene encodes CDR1 GTSNPN and CDR2 SVGIG (reference sequence). The CDR3 is 13 residues long. The CDR3 nucleotides are TGTGCCTGGAGTGTAGGGGTGAACACTGAAGCTTTCTTT. Residues: CAWSVGVNTEAFF. The whole variable domain, filled in from reference TRBV30 and TRBJ1-1, reads SQTIHQWPATLVQPVGSPLSLECTVEGTSNPNLYWYRQAAGRGLQLLFYSVGIGQISSEVPQNLSASRPQDRQFILSSKKLLLSDSGFYLCAWSVGVNTEAFFGQGTRLTVV.

This rearrangement joins TRBV30 to TRBJ1-6; maybe TRBD1 (6 bases). V lost 0 bases and J lost 7, with 13 bases in between. The CDR3 totals 15 residues. Germline lookup yields CDR1 GTSNPN and CDR2 SVGIG (reference sequence). The CDR3 DNA reads as TGTGCCTGGAGTGTGGGGGGGCCCGGGAATTCACCCCTCCACTTT. It yields the protein CAWSVGGPGNSPLHF.

This clone was counted once. This rearrangement joins TRBV19 to TRBJ1-1; 9 bases align to TRBD1. This CDR3 contains 15 residues. Germline V lookup: CDR1 LNHDA, CDR2 SQIVND (reference sequence). V trimming: 5 bases; J trimming: 10 bases; junction bases outside the gene matches: 14. CDR3 loop: CASSPRTGAISRAFF. CDR3 nucleotide sequence: TGTGCCAGTAGTCCCCGGACAGGGGCAATAAGTAGAGCTTTCTTT. The whole variable domain, filled in from reference TRBV19 and TRBJ1-1, reads DGGITQSPKYLFRKEGQNVTLSCEQNLNHDAMYWYRQDPGQGLRLIYYSQIVNDFQKGDIAEGYSVSREKKESFPLTVTSAQKNPTAFYLCASSPRTGAISRAFFGQGTRLTVV.

The chain employs TRBV9 and TRBJ2-2; 9 nucleotides align to TRBD2. Germline V gives CDR1 SGDLS, CDR2 YYNGEE. The CDR3 covers 17 residues. J gave up 6 bases and V 0 bases, and 9 bases lay outside the gene matches. CDR3 nucleotides: TGTGCCAGCAGCGTAGGTCATATGGCGGGGGGGCCCGGGGAGCTGTTTTTT. This encodes CASSVGHMAGGPGELFF.

The V call is TRBV5-6, the J call TRBJ2-1, with TRBD1 matching 9 bases. The CDR3 totals 17 residues. Germline CDR1 is SGHDT and CDR2 is YYEEEE. V dropped 2 bases and J dropped 5; count of bases not matched to a gene: 11. The CDR3 region has the DNA TGTGCCAGCAGCTTTTGGGTGGGGACAGGGAACAACAATGAGCAGTTCTTC. Protein sequence: CASSFWVGTGNNNEQFF.

The gene calls are TRBV27 and TRBJ1-2; unclear D gene. Germline assignment: CDR1 MNHEY and CDR2 SMNVEV (reference sequence). The length of the CDR3 is 14 residues. Trimming removed 5 bases at V and 3 bases at J, with 13 bases between. CDR3 residues: CASSLQSGYYGYTF. CDR3 sequence (DNA): TGTGCCAGCAGTCTTCAATCTGGATACTATGGCTACACCTTC.

The V gene is TRBV27, the J gene TRBJ2-7, with 10 bases aligning to TRBD1. The J segment lost 5 bases and the V segment lost 5 bases, leaving 9 bases of the junction unmatched. Germline CDR1 is MNHEY and CDR2 is SMNVEV (reference sequence). The length of the CDR3 is 15 residues. CDR3 loop: CASSPGGTGAHEQYF. The CDR3 bases are TGTGCCAGCAGTCCTGGGGGGACAGGGGCCCACGAGCAGTACTTC.

The chain is built from TRBV7-8 and TRBJ1-6; D possibly corresponds to TRBD1 (6 bases). The CDR3 has 15 residues. The germline CDR1 and CDR2 sequences are SGHVS and FQNEAQ. V was trimmed by 5 bases and J by 6 bases, leaving 14 bases between them. CDR3 nucleotides: TGTGCCAGCAGCAACCACAGGGTCCGTAATTCACCCCTCCACTTT. This codes for CASSNHRVRNSPLHF. Combining the CDR3 with reference TRBV7-8 and TRBJ1-6 gives the whole variable domain GAGVSQSPRYKVAKRGQDVALRCDPISGHVSLFWYQQALGQGPEFLTYFQNEAQLDKSGLPSDRFFAERPEGSVSTLKIQRTQQEDSAVYLCASSNHRVRNSPLHFGNGTRLTVT.

The chain employs TRBV11-2 and TRBJ2-5, with D tentatively TRBD1 or TRBD2 (5 bases each). This CDR3 has 14 residues. The germline V gene has CDR1 SGHAT and CDR2 FQNNGV. V lost 1 base and J lost 4, with 10 bases in between. The CDR3: CASSLVGTGETQYF. The CDR3 DNA reads as TGTGCCAGCAGCTTAGTAGGGACCGGAGAGACCCAGTACTTC.

DNA of the CDR3: TGTGCCAGCAGCCCTGCCGGGACATTCGGCGAGCAGTACTTC. Translation gives CASSPAGTFGEQYF. This rearrangement joins TRBV7-3 to TRBJ2-7, with D perhaps matching TRBD1 (6 bases). The V gene lost 5 bases and the J gene lost 6 bases, with 17 bases spanning the gap. Germline-derived CDR1 and CDR2 are SGHTA and FQGTGA. The CDR3 loop spans 14 amino acids.

The J gene is TRBJ2-7, the V gene TRBV30, with D possibly matching TRBD1 (5 bases). Trimming stripped 4 bases from V and 0 bases from J, with 22 bases between. The CDR3 runs 17 residues. From germline, CDR1 is GTSNPN and CDR2 SVGIG (reference sequence). The CDR3 nucleotides are TGTGCCTGGAATTTAGAAAGCTACAGGTCTAACTCCTACGAGCAGTACTTC. The encoded protein is CAWNLESYRSNSYEQYF.

J is TRBJ2-1 and V is TRBV7-2; 10 bases match TRBD2. This CDR3 is 15 amino acids long. With 1 base clipped from V and 5 bases from J, the junction kept 2 bases outside the gene matches. Germline CDR1 and CDR2: SGHTA and FQGNSA. CDR3 DNA: TGTGCCAGCAGCTTAGGCCTAGCGGGGGACAATGAGCAGTTCTTC. It codes for CASSLGLAGDNEQFF. The whole variable domain, remainder taken from reference TRBV7-2 and TRBJ2-1, is GAGVSQSPSNKVTEKGKDVELRCDPISGHTALYWYRQSLGQGLEFLIYFQGNSAPDKSGLPSDRFSAERTGGSVSTLTIQRTQQEDSAVYLCASSLGLAGDNEQFFGPGTRLTVL.

In DNA form, the CDR3 reads TGTGCCTGGGGACAGGAGAACACTGAAGCTTTCTTT. Amino acid sequence: CAWGQENTEAFF. The gene calls are TRBV30 and TRBJ1-1; 7 bases map to TRBD1. This CDR3 has 12 residues. V lost 5 bases and J lost 1; bases outside the gene matches: 1. In germline, CDR1 is GTSNPN, CDR2 SVGIG (reference sequence).

This chain uses TRBV11-3 with TRBJ1-5; D unresolved. The CDR3 loop spans 15 amino acids. CDR1 and CDR2 from the germline V gene are SGHNT and YENEEA. Trimming removed 0 bases at V and 6 bases at J, with 12 bases between. The CDR3 here is CASSLDRTSGQPQHF. The CDR3 nucleotides are TGTGCCAGCAGCTTAGATCGGACGAGCGGTCAGCCCCAGCATTTT.

This chain joins TRBV5-6 and TRBJ2-7, with 9 bases that match TRBD2. CDR3 length equals 16 residues. V lost 1 base to trimming and J lost 5 bases; unmatched junction nucleotides: 10. Germline CDR1 reads SGHDT; CDR2 reads YYEEEE. CDR3 DNA: TGTGCCAGCAGCTTGCCTCCTATAGCGGGAGTCCACGAGCAGTACTTC. It encodes CASSLPPIAGVHEQYF.

Comments on this clone: One junction end does not reproduce the germline sequence, and a read error may be involved. V gene TRBV28 combines with J gene TRBJ2-6; 7 nucleotides match TRBD2. Germline CDR1 MDHEN, CDR2 SYDVKM. This CDR3 is 15 amino acids long. CDR3 protein: CASNGGGAGANVPTF. The DNA for the CDR3 is TGTGCCAGCAACGGGGGAGGGGCTGGGGCCAACGTCCCGACTTTC.

This sequence joins TRBV30 and TRBJ1-2; no reliable D call. V lost 2 bases and J lost 8, with 18 bases in between. Germline CDR1 reads GTSNPN; CDR2 reads SVGIG (reference sequence). This CDR3 region has 14 residues. The CDR3 reads CAWSPDTMGYGYTF. CDR3 DNA: TGTGCCTGGAGTCCAGACACCATGGGGTACGGCTACACCTTC.

This chain joins TRBV11-2 and TRBJ1-5, with D possibly matching TRBD1 (6 bases). Trimming cost V 2 bases and J 5 bases, with 10 bases left between them. The CDR3 extends over 14 amino acids. The germline CDR1 and CDR2 sequences are SGHAT and FQNNGV. In DNA, the CDR3 is TGTGCCAGCAGCTTAACAGGGTCGGATCAGCCCCAGCATTTT. Translated, it gives CASSLTGSDQPQHF. The whole variable domain, filled in from reference TRBV11-2 and TRBJ1-5, reads EAGVAQSPRYKIIEKRQSVAFWCNPISGHATLYWYQQILGQGPKLLIQFQNNGVVDDSQLPKDRFSAERLKGVDSTLKIQPAKLEDSAVYLCASSLTGSDQPQHFGDGTRLSIL.

The chain combines TRBV6-5 with TRBJ2-5; TRBD1 might be the D (6 bases). The CDR3 covers 14 residues. Germline V gives CDR1 MNHEY, CDR2 SVGAGI. Trimming left V 6 bases short and J 3 bases short, with 14 bases between. DNA for the CDR3: TGTGCCAGCAGCCCCGGGACAACCAAAGAGACCCAGTACTTC. Its translation: CASSPGTTKETQYF.

The rearrangement uses TRBV20-1 and TRBJ2-7, with no clear D. The V gene's germline CDR1 is DFQATT and CDR2 SNEGSKA (reference sequence). The CDR3 runs to 11 residues. V was shortened by 3 bases and J by 7 bases, with 10 bases between the two germline ends. In DNA, the CDR3 is TGCAGTGCTAGGTTCGGCTGGGAGCAGTACTTC. The encoded protein is CSARFGWEQYF.

The chain combines TRBV19 with TRBJ1-5, with TRBD1 as a possible D gene (5 bases). The V end lost 6 bases, the J end lost 7 bases, and 13 bases lay between the germline ends. The CDR3 covers 13 residues. From germline, CDR1 is LNHDA and CDR2 SQIVND (reference sequence). The CDR3 sequence: CASSWSGDQPQHF. The CDR3 nucleotides read TGTGCCAGTAGCTGGAGCGGGGACCAGCCCCAGCATTTT.

This rearrangement joins TRBV4-2 to TRBJ2-5; the match to TRBD2 covers 9 bases. The CDR3 is 16 residues long. V shed 1 base and J 4 bases; nucleotides not matched to a gene: 7. Germline V gene sequence: CDR1 LGHNA, CDR2 YNFKEQ. The CDR3 region is CASSQGVSGLAETQYF. The CDR3 DNA reads TGTGCCAGCAGCCAAGGGGTATCGGGACTAGCAGAGACCCAGTACTTC.

The chain combines TRBV6-5 with TRBJ2-6; 9 bases align to TRBD1. V trimming: 4 bases; J trimming: 2 bases; junction bases outside the gene matches: 3. In germline, CDR1 is MNHEY, CDR2 SVGAGI. The CDR3 covers 16 residues. For the CDR3, the DNA is TGTGCCAGCAGTTCCCGGACAGGGGCTGGGGCCAACGTCCTGACTTTC. Residues: CASSSRTGAGANVLTF.

The chain employs TRBV7-9 and TRBJ1-1, with 7 nucleotides matching TRBD1. Germline V lookup: CDR1 SEHNR, CDR2 FQNEAQ (reference sequence). There are 14 residues in the CDR3. J lost 2 bases, V lost 5 bases, and 5 bases had no gene match. The CDR3 loop reads CASSRWTGNTEAFF. The CDR3 region has the DNA TGTGCCAGCAGCCGATGGACAGGAAACACTGAAGCTTTCTTT.

The rearrangement joins TRBV29-1 to TRBJ2-2; 11 nucleotides line up with TRBD1. With 6 bases clipped from V and 4 bases from J, the junction kept 7 bases outside the gene matches. CDR3 length: 15 amino acids. Looked up from germline, CDR1 is SQVTM and CDR2 is ANQGSEA. The CDR3 nucleotides read TGCAGCGTGAGGACAGGGGGCGCGACCACCGGGGAGCTGTTTTTT. Translated: CSVRTGGATTGELFF.

The chain joins TRBV27 to TRBJ1-2, with TRBD1 matching over 7 bases. With V trimmed by 8 bases and J by 7 bases, 16 bases remained unmatched. CDR3 length: 15 amino acids. The germline CDR1 and CDR2 sequences are MNHEY and SMNVEV (reference sequence). The CDR3 is CASRPRTGAGLGYTF. CDR3 in DNA: TGTGCCAGCCGCCCACGAACAGGGGCCGGTCTTGGCTACACCTTC.